The clone carrying this T cell receptor (beta chain) was seen more than once but under ten times. A much bigger clone sits one base away, suggesting this may be a read error. Previously described methods with listed TCR primers produced the bulk TCR libraries. TCRdb fed the PCR reads into MiXCR, producing one record per CDR3 protein. The sample has about 65,000 distinct CDR3 sequences; around 17% are singletons. These data belong to a study of molecular identifiers for immune sequencing clone quantification. Across the study: Replicates split RNA from approximately 22,000 or 94,000 naive CD8 cells five ways, and the researchers sequenced four portions.

Per the germline V gene, CDR1 is DFQATT and CDR2 is SNEGSKA (reference sequence). The CDR3 length is 17 residues. The sequence derives from a human donor in good health. Some libraries in this study had Jurkat cell RNA spiked in. This chain uses TRBV20-1 with TRBJ2-1, with 13 bases aligning to TRBD2. Sequencing was performed on naive CD8+ T cells from blood, with Jurkat cell RNA spiked in. This sample's subset: FACS-sorted CD8+CD4-CCR7+CD45RA+ naive T cells. CDR3 DNA: TGCAGTGCGAGAGGACTAGCGGGAGCGCCGTTCGGCAATGAGCAGCTCTTC. Encoded protein: CSARGLAGAPFGNEQLF.